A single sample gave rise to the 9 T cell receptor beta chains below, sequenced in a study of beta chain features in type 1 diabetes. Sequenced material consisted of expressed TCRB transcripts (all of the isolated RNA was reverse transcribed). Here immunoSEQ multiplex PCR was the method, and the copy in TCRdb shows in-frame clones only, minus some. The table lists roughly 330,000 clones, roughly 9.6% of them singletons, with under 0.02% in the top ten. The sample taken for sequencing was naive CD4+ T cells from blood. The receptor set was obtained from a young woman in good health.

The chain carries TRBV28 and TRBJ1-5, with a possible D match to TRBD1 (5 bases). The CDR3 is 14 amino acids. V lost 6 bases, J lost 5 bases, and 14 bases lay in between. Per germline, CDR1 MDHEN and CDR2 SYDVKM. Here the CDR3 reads CASSPGHSDQPQHF. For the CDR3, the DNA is TGTGCCAGCAGCCCTGGACACTCCGATCAGCCCCAGCATTTT.

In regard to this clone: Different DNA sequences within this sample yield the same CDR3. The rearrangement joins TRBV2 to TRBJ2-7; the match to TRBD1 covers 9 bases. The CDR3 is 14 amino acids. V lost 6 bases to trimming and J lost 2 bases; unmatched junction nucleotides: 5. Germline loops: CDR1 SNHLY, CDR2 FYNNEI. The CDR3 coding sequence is TGTGCCAGCAGGCCGGGACAGGGAGCCTACGAGCAGTACTTC. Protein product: CASRPGQGAYEQYF.

The DNA for the CDR3 is TGTGCCAGCCGACAGGGAGACACCGGGGAGCTGTTTTTT. This translates into CASRQGDTGELFF. The rearrangement joins TRBV2 to TRBJ2-2; 7 positions match TRBD1. The ends lost 8 bases at V and 3 bases at J; junction bases unmatched: 3. This CDR3 is built from 13 residues. The germline CDR1 and CDR2 sequences are SNHLY and FYNNEI.

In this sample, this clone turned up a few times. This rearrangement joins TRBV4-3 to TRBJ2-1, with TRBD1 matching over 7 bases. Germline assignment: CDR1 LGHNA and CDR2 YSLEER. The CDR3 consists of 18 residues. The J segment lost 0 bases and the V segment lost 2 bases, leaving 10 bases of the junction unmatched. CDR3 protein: CASSQRPRGPSSYNEQFF. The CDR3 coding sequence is TGCGCCAGCAGCCAAAGACCGAGGGGGCCGAGCTCCTACAATGAGCAGTTCTTC.

The CDR3 nucleotides read TGCGCCAGCAGCTCAGTTCAGGGCGGGGAGCTGTTTTTT. Protein sequence: CASSSVQGGELFF. This chain joins TRBV4-1 and TRBJ2-2; the D gene is possibly TRBD1 (5 bases). CDR1 MGHRA and CDR2 YSYEKL come from the germline V gene. The CDR3 has 13 amino acids. Trimming removed 5 bases at V and 7 bases at J, with 11 bases between.

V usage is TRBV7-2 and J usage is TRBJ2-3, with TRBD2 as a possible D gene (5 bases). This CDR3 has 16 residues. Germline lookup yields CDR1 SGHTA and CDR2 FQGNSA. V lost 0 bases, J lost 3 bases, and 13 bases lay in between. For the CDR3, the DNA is TGTGCCAGCAGCTTAGCGGGCCTCGGGGAAACAGATACGCAGTATTTT. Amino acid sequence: CASSLAGLGETDTQYF.

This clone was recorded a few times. The CDR3 region has the DNA TGTGCCAGCAGTTACGTCCAGGGGAGTGAGCAGTTCTTC. Protein sequence: CASSYVQGSEQFF. This chain uses TRBV6-5 with TRBJ2-1; D may be TRBD1 (6 bases). Trimming removed 2 bases at V and 9 bases at J, with 11 bases between. Germline V gene lookup returns CDR1 MNHEY and CDR2 SVGAGI. This CDR3 comprises 13 residues.

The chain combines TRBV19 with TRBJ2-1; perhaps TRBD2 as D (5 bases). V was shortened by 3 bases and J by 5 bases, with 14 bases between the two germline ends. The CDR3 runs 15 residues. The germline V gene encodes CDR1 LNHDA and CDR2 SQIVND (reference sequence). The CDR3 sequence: CASSIISSGNNEQFF. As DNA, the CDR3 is TGTGCCAGTAGTATTATCTCAAGCGGCAACAATGAGCAGTTCTTC.

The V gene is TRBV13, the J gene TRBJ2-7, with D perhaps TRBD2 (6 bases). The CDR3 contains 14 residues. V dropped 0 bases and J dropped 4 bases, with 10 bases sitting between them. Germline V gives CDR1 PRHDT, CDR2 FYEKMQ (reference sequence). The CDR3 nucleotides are TGTGCCAGCAGCTTAGGAGGGAGGTTATACGAGCAGTACTTC. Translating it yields CASSLGGRLYEQYF.